This TCR beta chain was found in a study of neurological immune-mediated disorders. This clonotype was seen ten or more times. A single record per CDR3 protein comes from TCRdb applying MiXCR to the 5' RACE reads. The sample lists 70,000 or so distinct CDR3 sequences; 2.5% to 4% were seen once. The V gene end was trimmed by 3 bases and the J gene end by 6 bases; junction bases not matched to a gene: 7. This CDR3 comprises 15 residues. The chain carries TRBV12-3 or TRBV12-4 and TRBJ2-3, with 9 positions matching TRBD2. The sequencing sample was made of PBMCs. The TCR was taken from a woman aged 50 to 60 with multiple sclerosis. CDR3 sequence reads: CASSFPSGIADTQYF. The CDR3 nucleotides are TGTGCCAGCAGTTTCCCTAGCGGGATAGCGGATACGCAGTATTTT.